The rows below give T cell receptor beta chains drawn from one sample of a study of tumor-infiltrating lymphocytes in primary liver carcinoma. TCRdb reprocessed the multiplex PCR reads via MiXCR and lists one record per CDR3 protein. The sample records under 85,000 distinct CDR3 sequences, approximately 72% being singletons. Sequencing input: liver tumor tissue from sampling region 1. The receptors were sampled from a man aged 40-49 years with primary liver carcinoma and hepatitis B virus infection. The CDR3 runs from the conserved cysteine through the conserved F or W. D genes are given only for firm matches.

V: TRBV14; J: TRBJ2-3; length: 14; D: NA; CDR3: CDSSQVDYTDTQYF
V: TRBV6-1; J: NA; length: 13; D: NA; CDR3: CANSEDIGNTQHF
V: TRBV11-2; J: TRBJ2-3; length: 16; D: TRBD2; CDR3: CASSPPTSGSTDRQYF
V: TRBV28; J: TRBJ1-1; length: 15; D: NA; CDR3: CASSYHGSGGTEAFF
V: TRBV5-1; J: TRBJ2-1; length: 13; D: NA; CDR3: CASTCTECIEQFF
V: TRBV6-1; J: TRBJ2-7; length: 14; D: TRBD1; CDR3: CVRSTGTEFHEQYF
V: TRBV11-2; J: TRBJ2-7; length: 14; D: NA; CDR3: CGSSLTDGGYERYF
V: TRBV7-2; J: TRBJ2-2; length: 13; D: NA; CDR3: CASSLVRIGELLF
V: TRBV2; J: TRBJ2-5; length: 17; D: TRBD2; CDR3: CVSSGRLAGGPSETQYF
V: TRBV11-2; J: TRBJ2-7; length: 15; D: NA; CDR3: CASTHLEAVHYKQYF
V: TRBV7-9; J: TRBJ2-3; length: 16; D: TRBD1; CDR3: CVSNLGDRGLADTQYF
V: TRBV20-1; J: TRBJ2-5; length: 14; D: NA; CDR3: CSARVVRGGETHYF
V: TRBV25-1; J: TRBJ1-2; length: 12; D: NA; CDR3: CASSESHGGCTF
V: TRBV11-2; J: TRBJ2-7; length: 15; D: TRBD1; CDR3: CASSSTGGLRYEQYF
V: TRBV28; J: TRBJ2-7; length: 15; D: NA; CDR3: CASSFLDGSTYEQYF
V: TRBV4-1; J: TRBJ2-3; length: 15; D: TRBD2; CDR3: CASSRGAGETNTRYF
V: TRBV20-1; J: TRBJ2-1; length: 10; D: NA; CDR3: CSAKGNEQFF
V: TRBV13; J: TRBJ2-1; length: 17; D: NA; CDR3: CASSLGGGRRSYIEQFF
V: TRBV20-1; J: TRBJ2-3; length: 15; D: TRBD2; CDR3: CSAREVTSPTDTQYF
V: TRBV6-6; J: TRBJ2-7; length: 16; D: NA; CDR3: CASSYRTDGRSYEQYF
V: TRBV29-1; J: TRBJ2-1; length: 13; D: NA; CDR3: CSVEDSVGKEQFF
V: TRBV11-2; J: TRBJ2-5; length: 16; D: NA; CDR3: CASRSRVSPHQEAQYF
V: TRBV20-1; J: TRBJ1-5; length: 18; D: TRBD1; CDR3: CSARRRTGDLYSNQPQHF
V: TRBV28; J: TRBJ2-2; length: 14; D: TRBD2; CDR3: CASLTGGSTGELFF
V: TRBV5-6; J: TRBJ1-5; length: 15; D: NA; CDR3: CVSSFYPLGNQPQHF
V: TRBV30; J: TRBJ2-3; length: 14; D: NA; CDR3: CAWRRGMVTDTQYF
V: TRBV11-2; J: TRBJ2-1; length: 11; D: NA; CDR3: CASSSSFEQFF
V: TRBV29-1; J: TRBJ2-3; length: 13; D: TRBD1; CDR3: CSTRTGNTDMQYF
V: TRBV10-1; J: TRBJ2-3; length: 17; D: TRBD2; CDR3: CASSDGGLAEEDDTQCF
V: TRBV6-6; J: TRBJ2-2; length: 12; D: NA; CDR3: CASTLSSGDLSF
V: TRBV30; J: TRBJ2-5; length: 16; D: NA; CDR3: CAWSGPPLPDQETQYF
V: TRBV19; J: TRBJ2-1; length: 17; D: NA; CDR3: CASSGQRAFQSVNEQFF
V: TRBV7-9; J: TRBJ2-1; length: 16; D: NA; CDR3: CASSLALIWEYNEQFF
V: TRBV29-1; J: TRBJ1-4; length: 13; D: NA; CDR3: CSAGLGTNEKPFF
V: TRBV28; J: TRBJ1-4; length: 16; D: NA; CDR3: CASSPSALATNEKLFF
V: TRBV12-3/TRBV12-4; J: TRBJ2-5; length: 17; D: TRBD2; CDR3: CASNFPRGLAGKETQYF
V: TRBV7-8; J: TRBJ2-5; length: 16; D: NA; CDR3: CASTPPPTGNLETQYF
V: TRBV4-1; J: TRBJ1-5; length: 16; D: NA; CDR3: CASSQDGLLPNQPQHF
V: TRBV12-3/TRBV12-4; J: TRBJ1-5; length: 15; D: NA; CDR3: CASCLMGFGNQPQHF
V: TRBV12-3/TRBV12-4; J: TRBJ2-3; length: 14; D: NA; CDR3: CASSFIQGADTQYF
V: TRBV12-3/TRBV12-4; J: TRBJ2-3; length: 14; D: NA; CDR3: CASKKFLSTDTQYF
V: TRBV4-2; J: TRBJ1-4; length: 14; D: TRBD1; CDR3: CASPLTGKGEKLLF
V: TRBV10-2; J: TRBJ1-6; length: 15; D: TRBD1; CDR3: CASSEKGAGYSPLHF
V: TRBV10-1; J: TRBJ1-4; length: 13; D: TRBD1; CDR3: CASNEGASENLFF
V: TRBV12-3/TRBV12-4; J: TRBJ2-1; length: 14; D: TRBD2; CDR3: CASSHSSGSDEQFF
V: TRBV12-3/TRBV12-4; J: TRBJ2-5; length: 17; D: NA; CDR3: CASSFRLVGVPGETQYF
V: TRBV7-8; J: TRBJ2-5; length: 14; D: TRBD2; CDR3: CASSRGRMTETQHF